These 23 T cell receptor beta chains were all obtained from the same sample, sequenced in a study of CD8+CD57+ T cells in acquired aplastic anemia. Genomic DNA provided the template from which TCR beta VDJ and CDR3 profiles were obtained. TCRdb called the reads again in MiXCR, with one record for every CDR3 protein. The sample shows just over 450,000 distinct CDR3 sequences, around 30% of them seen only once. Whoever was chosen for sequencing had shown CD8+CD57+ cell expansion by flow cytometry. The sample consisted of sorted CD4+, CD8+, or CD8+CD57+ T cells (not recorded which) from PBMCs. The receptors were gathered from a human donor with aplastic anemia.

This chain joins TRBV7-9 and TRBJ1-1, with TRBD1 as a possible D gene (5 bases). This CDR3 comprises 16 residues. Trimming cost V 5 bases and J 1 base, with 17 bases left between them. Germline CDR1 and CDR2: SEHNR and FQNEAQ (reference sequence). The CDR3 region is CASSPGGMGKNTEAFF. The CDR3, as DNA: TGTGCCAGCAGCCCCGGGGGAATGGGGAAGAACACTGAAGCTTTCTTT. The full variable domain, with the rest looked up from reference TRBV7-9 and TRBJ1-1, is DTGVSQNPRHKITKRGQNVTFRCDPISEHNRLYWYRQTLGQGPEFLTYFQNEAQLEKSRLLSDRFSAERPKGSFSTLEIQRTEQGDSAMYLCASSPGGMGKNTEAFFGQGTRLTVV.

In this sample, this clonotype turned up many times. The rearrangement uses TRBV9 and TRBJ1-2; D is possibly TRBD1 (5 bases). CDR1 and CDR2 (germline): SGDLS, YYNGEE. V was trimmed by 8 bases and J by 0 bases, leaving 14 bases between them. The CDR3 is 14 residues long. The CDR3 loop reads CASGGAEANYGYTF. The CDR3, as DNA: TGTGCCAGTGGCGGGGCAGAAGCTAACTATGGCTACACCTTC.

The V call is TRBV4-1, the J call TRBJ2-5; 7 nucleotides align to TRBD2. Germline V gene sequence: CDR1 MGHRA, CDR2 YSYEKL. With 8 bases clipped from V and 1 base from J, the junction kept 10 bases outside the gene matches. The CDR3 is 15 residues long. CDR3 sequence: CASALVPSGQETQYF. CDR3 sequence (DNA): TGCGCCAGCGCTCTTGTCCCTAGCGGCCAAGAGACCCAGTACTTC.

The rearrangement uses TRBV12-3 or TRBV12-4 and TRBJ2-5, with D maybe TRBD2 (5 bases). The CDR3 length is 17 residues. The germline V and J ends were trimmed by 1 base and 0 bases, with 15 bases remaining between them. The CDR3, as DNA: TGTGCCAGCAGTTTAGGAGGACGGGAAGGATACCAAGAGACCCAGTACTTC. Amino acids: CASSLGGREGYQETQYF.

The chain's CDR3 is CASSQTVLAGRNEQFF. Here the CDR3 DNA reads TGTGCCAGCAGCCAAACAGTTCTAGCGGGACGCAATGAGCAGTTCTTC. The chain recombines TRBV7-3 with TRBJ2-1; 9 positions agree with TRBD2. This CDR3 is 16 amino acids long. V shed 5 bases, J shed 6 bases, and the junction held 11 bases outside the gene matches. Germline values: CDR1 SGHTA, CDR2 FQGTGA.

This clonotype was picked up many times. The V and J genes are TRBV12-3 or TRBV12-4 and TRBJ1-1; the D is unclear. The CDR3 sequence is 13 residues long. Trimming stripped 3 bases from V and 3 bases from J, with 8 bases between. The CDR3 protein is CASSLRSYTEAFF. CDR3 DNA sequence: TGTGCCAGCAGTTTGAGAAGTTACACTGAAGCTTTCTTT.

This clonotype came up a few times. The rearrangement uses TRBV2 and TRBJ1-2; 8 bases agree with TRBD1. The CDR3 is 12 amino acids. The ends lost 7 bases at V and 7 bases at J; junction bases unmatched: 5. CDR1 is SNHLY, CDR2 FYNNEI, per germline. Here the CDR3 DNA reads TGTGCCAGCATGGGGGGACAGGCTGGCTACACCTTC. It translates to CASMGGQAGYTF.

The chain uses TRBV9 and TRBJ1-5; D remains ambiguous. The V end lost 0 bases, the J end lost 3 bases, and 7 bases lay between the germline ends. The CDR3 loop spans 14 amino acids. Germline-derived CDR1 and CDR2 are SGDLS and YYNGEE. CDR3 amino acids: CASSVGLTNQPQHF. Written as DNA, the CDR3 is TGTGCCAGCAGCGTAGGGCTTACCAATCAGCCCCAGCATTTT.

The CDR3 DNA follows: TGTGCCAGCAGCTTAGAGGGCAGGGCGGTTGGCTACACCTTC. Its translation is CASSLEGRAVGYTF. This rearrangement joins TRBV7-2 to TRBJ1-2; the D gene is possibly TRBD1 (5 bases). V was pared by 1 base and J by 7 bases, with 13 bases between. Germline CDR1 SGHTA, CDR2 FQGNSA. The CDR3 spans 14 residues.

The J gene is TRBJ2-5, the V gene TRBV2; TRBD1 or TRBD2 may be the D gene (7 bases each). Germline V gene sequence: CDR1 SNHLY, CDR2 FYNNEI. This CDR3 contains 14 residues. V was trimmed by 7 bases and J by 3 bases, leaving 15 bases between them. CDR3 residues: CASTPRGGEETQYF. The CDR3 coding sequence is TGTGCCAGCACCCCCAGGGGGGGGGAAGAGACCCAGTACTTC.

As concerns this clonotype: One end of the junction varies from germline; a read error may be responsible. CDR3 in DNA: TGCGCCAGCAGCTTGGGGCTTTTT. Translating it yields CASSLGLF. The chain has TRBV5-1 and TRBJ1-5; D not resolved. Per germline, CDR1 SGHRS and CDR2 YFSETQ. This CDR3 comprises 8 residues.

The table lists this clonotype with many counts. The V call is TRBV24-1, the J call TRBJ2-3, with 7 bases that match TRBD1. The CDR3 extends over 14 amino acids. Per the germline V gene, CDR1 is KGHDR and CDR2 is SFDVKD. Trimming at V came to 6 bases and at J to 1 base, leaving 3 bases not matched to a gene. The CDR3 nucleotides read TGTGCCACCAGTATTACAGGGGGCACAGATACGCAGTATTTT. Protein: CATSITGGTDTQYF.

This clonotype appeared once. The chain uses TRBV15 and TRBJ2-1; 13 bases agree with TRBD2. The CDR3 loop spans 18 amino acids. Germline V CDR1 and CDR2: LNHNV, YYDKDF (reference sequence). V lost 0 bases, J lost 5 bases, and 7 bases stayed unmatched. The CDR3 region has the DNA TGTGCCACCAGCAGAGAACCTCGACTAGCGGGGGGTAACAATGAGCAGTTCTTC. Encoded protein: CATSREPRLAGGNNEQFF. Combining the CDR3 with reference TRBV15 and TRBJ2-1 gives the whole variable domain DAMVIQNPRYQVTQFGKPVTLSCSQTLNHNVMYWYQQKSSQAPKLLFHYYDKDFNNEADTPDNFQSRRPNTSFCFLDIRSPGLGDTAMYLCATSREPRLAGGNNEQFFGPGTRLTVL.

This clonotype has a handful of counts. This rearrangement joins TRBV2 to TRBJ1-4; 8 bases map to TRBD1. The CDR3 contains 14 residues. V gave up 8 bases and J gave up 7 bases; unmatched junction bases: 9. Looked up from germline, CDR1 is SNHLY and CDR2 is FYNNEI. DNA for the CDR3: TGTGCCAGCCTGGGTGGCAGGGGGCCTGAAAAACTGTTTTTT. Translating it yields CASLGGRGPEKLFF.

The V and J genes are TRBV2 and TRBJ1-5; D not resolved. V shed 0 bases and J shed 3 bases, with 15 bases lying between them. Germline V gene lookup returns CDR1 SNHLY and CDR2 FYNNEI. There are 17 residues in the CDR3. In DNA, the CDR3 is TGTGCCAGCAGTGAAGCGCGCCGCGGCACCAACAATCAGCCCCAGCATTTT. This encodes CASSEARRGTNNQPQHF.

This clonotype was picked up a small number of times. The CDR3 loop is CASGGTGGLSEEQFF. The CDR3 region has the DNA TGTGCCAGCGGGGGGACAGGGGGCCTCTCCGAGGAGCAGTTCTTC. V is TRBV12-3 or TRBV12-4 and J is TRBJ2-1; TRBD1 aligns across 12 bases. Trimming took 8 bases from V and 10 from J; bases not matched to a gene: 12. This CDR3 is 15 amino acids long.

The sample holds many counts of this clonotype. The gene calls are TRBV20-1 and TRBJ1-2; D perhaps matches TRBD1 (6 bases). Germline V gives CDR1 DFQATT, CDR2 SNEGSKA (reference sequence). This CDR3 comprises 14 residues. Trimming removed 3 bases at V and 7 bases at J, with 18 bases between. This chain's CDR3 is CSASAADRGAGYTF. The CDR3 region has the DNA TGCAGTGCTAGTGCTGCAGATCGGGGGGCTGGCTACACCTTC.

As concerns this clonotype: It may be a read error: a sequence one base away is much more abundant. The V gene is TRBV10-3, the J gene TRBJ2-2, with TRBD2 matching 7 bases. Germline V gene sequence: CDR1 ENHRY, CDR2 SYGVKD. This CDR3 spans 14 amino acids. The CDR3 sequence is CTMKAGRNTGELFF. The DNA for the CDR3 is TGTACCATGAAAGCGGGGAGGAACACCGGGGAGCTGTTTTTT.

As concerns this clonotype: Given the absence of the conserved phenylalanine or tryptophan at the CDR3 end, a read error is likely. This chain links TRBV11-2 with TRBJ2-7, with 8 positions matching TRBD1. The CDR3 extends over 14 amino acids. V shed 5 bases and J 1 base; nucleotides not matched to a gene: 4. CDR1 and CDR2 from the germline V gene are SGHAT and FQNNGV. The DNA of the CDR3 is TGTGCCAGCAGCGGCAACAGGGGGTCCTACGAGCAGTACTCC. It encodes CASSGNRGSYEQYS.

The chain's CDR3 is CASSQVGQYTQYF. Here the CDR3 DNA reads TGTGCCAGCAGCCAAGTCGGACAGTATACGCAGTATTTT. V gene TRBV14 combines with J gene TRBJ2-3, with D perhaps TRBD1 (6 bases). The CDR3 consists of 13 residues. Trimming stripped 1 base from V and 7 bases from J, with 9 bases between. CDR1 SGHDN and CDR2 FVKESK come from the germline V gene.

The chain employs TRBV10-1 and TRBJ2-1; the D is unclear. This CDR3 is 15 amino acids long. Germline CDR1 is WNHNN and CDR2 is SYGVQD (reference sequence). Trimming took 11 bases from V and 5 from J, leaving 22 bases between them. CDR3 sequence: CAGDDFGVNDNEQFF. In DNA, the CDR3 is TGCGCCGGAGATGACTTTGGTGTAAACGACAATGAGCAGTTCTTC.

The rearrangement joins TRBV29-1 to TRBJ1-2, with 7 positions matching TRBD1. The V and J ends lost 7 bases and 2 bases, in that order; junction bases with no gene match: 4. The CDR3 has 12 amino acids. Germline CDR1 is SQVTM and CDR2 is ANQGSEA. The CDR3 DNA reads TGCAGCGCTTTGGACAGGAACTATGGCTACACCTTC. It is translated as CSALDRNYGYTF. Supplemented by reference TRBV29-1 and TRBJ1-2, the full variable domain reads SAVISQKPSRDICQRGTSLTIQCQVDSQVTMMFWYRQQPGQSLTLIATANQGSEATYESGFVIDKFPISRPNLTFSTLTVSNMSPEDSSIYLCSALDRNYGYTFGSGTRLTVV.

This chain joins TRBV10-3 and TRBJ2-3; perhaps TRBD1 as D (5 bases). This CDR3 spans 16 amino acids. CDR1 is ENHRY, CDR2 SYGVKD, per germline. The V end was cut by 0 bases, the J end by 1 base, with 11 bases between. The DNA for the CDR3 is TGTGCCATCAGTGAGTCCCCAGGGAAAGGCACAGATACGCAGTATTTT. It yields the protein CAISESPGKGTDTQYF.